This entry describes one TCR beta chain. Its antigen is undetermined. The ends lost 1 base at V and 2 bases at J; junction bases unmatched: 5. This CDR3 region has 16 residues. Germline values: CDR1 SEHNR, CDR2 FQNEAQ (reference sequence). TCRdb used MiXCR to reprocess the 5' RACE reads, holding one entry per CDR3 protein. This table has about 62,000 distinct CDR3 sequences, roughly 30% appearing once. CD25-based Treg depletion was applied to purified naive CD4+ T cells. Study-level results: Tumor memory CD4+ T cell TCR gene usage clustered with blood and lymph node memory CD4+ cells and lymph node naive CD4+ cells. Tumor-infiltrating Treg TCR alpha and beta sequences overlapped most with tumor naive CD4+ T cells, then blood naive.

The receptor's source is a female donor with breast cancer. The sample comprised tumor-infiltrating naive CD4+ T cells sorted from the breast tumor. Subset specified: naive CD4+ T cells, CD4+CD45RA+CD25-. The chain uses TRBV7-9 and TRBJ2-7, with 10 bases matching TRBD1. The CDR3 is CASSLVPGTGAYEQYF. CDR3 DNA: TGTGCCAGCAGCTTAGTTCCAGGGACAGGGGCCTACGAGCAGTACTTC.